Below are 16 T cell receptor beta chains sequenced from a single sample in a study of shared clonotypes between healthy human individuals. Profiling relied on immunoSEQ multiplex PCR, and the TCRdb table lists in-frame clones only, not all of them. Here the sample spans some 2 million clones, approximately 94% being singletons. Terminally differentiated effector memory CD45RA+ cells were excluded by CCR7 positive selection of CD45RO-negative cells. The sample was naive CD8+ T cells sorted from blood. The origin of the receptors is a man between 18 and 35 years old in good health.

CDR3 amino acids: CASSLDPSSGNIQYF. The CDR3 DNA sequence: TGTGCCAGCAGCTTGGATCCCTCCTCTGGCAACATTCAGTACTTC. The chain joins TRBV5-5 to TRBJ2-4, with no clear D. Germline V gene lookup returns CDR1 SGHKS and CDR2 YYEKEE (reference sequence). This CDR3 has 15 residues. V was trimmed by 0 bases and J by 7 bases, leaving 14 bases between them. The full variable domain, in which reference TRBV5-5 and TRBJ2-4 provide the parts outside the CDR3, is DAGVTQSPTHLIKTRGQQVTLRCSPISGHKSVSWYQQVLGQGPQFIFQYYEKEERGRGNFPDRFSARQFPNYSSELNVNALLLGDSALYLCASSLDPSSGNIQYFGAGTRLSVL.

The V and J genes are TRBV5-1 and TRBJ2-3; 12 bases align to TRBD1. The CDR3 is 18 amino acids. J lost 5 bases, V lost 2 bases, and 12 bases had no gene match. The germline CDR1 and CDR2 sequences are SGHRS and YFSETQ. The CDR3, as DNA: TGCGCCAGCAGCTTTCCCCGGGACGGGACAGGGGGCATAGATACGCAGTATTTT. This encodes CASSFPRDGTGGIDTQYF.

This clone has a single count. J is TRBJ2-5 and V is TRBV18, with D possibly being TRBD2 (5 bases). Germline CDR1 is KGHSH and CDR2 is LQKENI. There are 16 residues in the CDR3. Trimming took 3 bases from V and 2 from J, leaving 16 bases between them. CDR3 DNA: TGTGCCAGCTCACCGCTAACCGACTACGAGCAAGAGACCCAGTACTTC. Encoded protein: CASSPLTDYEQETQYF.

CDR3 nucleotides: TGTGCCAGCAGCTTAATTGCCCCACCTAGCACAGATACGCAGTATTTT. This sequence encodes CASSLIAPPSTDTQYF. The chain couples TRBV11-2 to TRBJ2-3; no reliable D call. The CDR3 loop spans 16 amino acids. Germline CDR1 reads SGHAT; CDR2 reads FQNNGV. Trimming cost V 2 bases and J 0 bases, with 12 bases left between them.

Notes on this clone: The sample has other DNA sequences that encode this CDR3 too. The V gene is TRBV4-1, the J gene TRBJ2-3; D is ambiguous. V was clipped by 0 bases and J by 1 base, with 5 bases between them. Germline values: CDR1 MGHRA, CDR2 YSYEKL. This CDR3 has 14 residues. CDR3 bases: TGCGCCAGCAGCCAAGATGGTGGCACAGATACGCAGTATTTT. Translated: CASSQDGGTDTQYF.

This chain connects TRBV7-8 to TRBJ1-1; 7 bases match TRBD1. The trim removed 3 bases at V and 0 bases at J, leaving 4 bases unmatched. CDR3 length: 15 amino acids. Germline CDR1 is SGHVS and CDR2 is FQNEAQ. The CDR3 nucleotides are TGTGCCAGCAGCTTCCGGGACAGCCTGAACACTGAAGCTTTCTTT. Protein product: CASSFRDSLNTEAFF.

This sequence joins TRBV25-1 and TRBJ2-4, with a possible D match to TRBD2 (6 bases). Germline CDR1 reads MGHDK; CDR2 reads SYGVNS. This CDR3 has 16 residues. V lost 3 bases and J lost 1, with 13 bases in between. CDR3 region: CASSDGTYDAKNIQYF. CDR3 sequence (DNA): TGTGCCAGCAGTGACGGGACTTACGACGCCAAAAACATTCAGTACTTC.

The chain is built from TRBV19 and TRBJ2-5; D unresolved. CDR3 length: 13 amino acids. Germline CDR1 and CDR2: LNHDA and SQIVND (reference sequence). The germline V and J ends were trimmed by 4 bases and 5 bases, with 11 bases remaining between them. The DNA for the CDR3 is TGTGCCAGTAGTACAGGCCCCTGGGAGACCCAGTACTTC. The encoded protein is CASSTGPWETQYF.

For this clone: The sample holds other DNA sequences that translate to the same CDR3. The chain's CDR3 is CASSVGGGYYEQYF. The CDR3 bases are TGTGCCAGCAGCGTAGGCGGGGGCTACTACGAGCAGTACTTC. This sequence joins TRBV9 and TRBJ2-7; weak D call: TRBD2 (7 bases). Germline CDR1 and CDR2: SGDLS and YYNGEE. There are 14 residues in the CDR3. V was trimmed by 0 bases and J by 3 bases, leaving 10 bases between them.

The V and J genes are TRBV30 and TRBJ2-7; 13 nucleotides align to TRBD2. This CDR3 has 14 amino acids. Germline CDR1 reads GTSNPN; CDR2 reads SVGIG (reference sequence). Trimming at V came to 5 bases and at J to 4 bases, leaving 5 bases not matched to a gene. In DNA form, the CDR3 reads TGTGCCTGGGCCGGGACTAGCGGGGTGTACGAGCAGTACTTC. It encodes CAWAGTSGVYEQYF.

V usage is TRBV7-2 and J usage is TRBJ2-7, with D perhaps matching TRBD1 (6 bases). Trimming removed 2 bases from V and 0 bases from J, with 14 bases in between. The CDR3 length is 16 residues. Germline V gives CDR1 SGHTA, CDR2 FQGNSA. CDR3 region: CASSLNGAGVSYEQYF. For the CDR3, the DNA is TGTGCCAGCAGCTTAAACGGGGCAGGGGTCTCCTACGAGCAGTACTTC.

This chain links TRBV28 with TRBJ2-7; 9 nucleotides line up with TRBD1. The junction had 4 bases not matched to a gene; V was cut back by 5 bases and J by 2 bases. Germline V lookup: CDR1 MDHEN, CDR2 SYDVKM. This CDR3 contains 14 residues. The CDR3 sequence: CASSRGQGTYEQYF. CDR3 bases: TGTGCCAGCAGTCGCGGACAGGGGACCTACGAGCAGTACTTC.

The V gene is TRBV5-8, the J gene TRBJ1-2, with D uncertain. This CDR3 is built from 14 residues. V was pared by 7 bases and J by 5 bases, with 18 bases between. Germline CDR1 is SGHTS and CDR2 is YDEGEE. In nucleotides, the CDR3 is TGTGCCAGCGGTCCTGGACCGGCGGGGTATGGCTACACCTTC. As protein: CASGPGPAGYGYTF.

The rearrangement uses TRBV6-5 and TRBJ1-2, with D perhaps matching TRBD1 (6 bases). Germline V gives CDR1 MNHEY, CDR2 SVGAGI. The CDR3 is 13 residues long. Between the trimmed V and J ends, which lost 4 bases and 4 bases, there was a span of 10 bases. CDR3 DNA: TGTGCCAGCAGTTTAGGGGGAGGCTATGGCTACACCTTC. Translated, it gives CASSLGGGYGYTF.

The chain has TRBV28 and TRBJ1-2; D unresolved. V shed 5 bases and J shed 5 bases, with 12 bases lying between them. The V gene's germline CDR1 is MDHEN and CDR2 SYDVKM. The CDR3 runs to 13 residues. The CDR3 DNA reads as TGTGCCAGCAGTGACGCCGGGCAGTATGGCTACACCTTC. This gives the protein CASSDAGQYGYTF.

V is TRBV9 and J is TRBJ2-7; 7 bases align to TRBD1. The V gene end was trimmed by 4 bases and the J gene end by 2 bases; junction bases not matched to a gene: 6. This CDR3 is 14 amino acids long. Germline CDR1 and CDR2: SGDLS and YYNGEE. The CDR3 sequence: CASSYRGQAYEQYF. The CDR3 region has the DNA TGTGCCAGCAGCTACAGGGGTCAGGCCTACGAGCAGTACTTC.